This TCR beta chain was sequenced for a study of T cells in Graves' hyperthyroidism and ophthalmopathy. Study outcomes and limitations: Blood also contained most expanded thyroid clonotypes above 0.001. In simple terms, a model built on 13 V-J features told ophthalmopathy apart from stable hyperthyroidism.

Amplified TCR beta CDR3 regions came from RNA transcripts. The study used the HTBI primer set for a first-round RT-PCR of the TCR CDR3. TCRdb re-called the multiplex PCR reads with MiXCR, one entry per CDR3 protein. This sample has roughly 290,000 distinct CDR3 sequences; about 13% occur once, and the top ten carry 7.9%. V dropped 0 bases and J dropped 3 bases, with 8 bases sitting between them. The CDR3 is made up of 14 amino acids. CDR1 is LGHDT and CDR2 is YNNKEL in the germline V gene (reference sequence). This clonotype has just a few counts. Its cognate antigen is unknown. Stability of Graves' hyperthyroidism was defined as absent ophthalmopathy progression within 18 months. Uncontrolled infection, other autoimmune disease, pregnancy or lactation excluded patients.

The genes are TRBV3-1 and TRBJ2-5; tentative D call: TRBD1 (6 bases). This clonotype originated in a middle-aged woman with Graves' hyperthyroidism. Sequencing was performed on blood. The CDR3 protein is CASSQDRGKETQYF. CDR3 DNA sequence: TGTGCCAGCAGCCAAGACAGGGGCAAAGAGACCCAGTACTTC.